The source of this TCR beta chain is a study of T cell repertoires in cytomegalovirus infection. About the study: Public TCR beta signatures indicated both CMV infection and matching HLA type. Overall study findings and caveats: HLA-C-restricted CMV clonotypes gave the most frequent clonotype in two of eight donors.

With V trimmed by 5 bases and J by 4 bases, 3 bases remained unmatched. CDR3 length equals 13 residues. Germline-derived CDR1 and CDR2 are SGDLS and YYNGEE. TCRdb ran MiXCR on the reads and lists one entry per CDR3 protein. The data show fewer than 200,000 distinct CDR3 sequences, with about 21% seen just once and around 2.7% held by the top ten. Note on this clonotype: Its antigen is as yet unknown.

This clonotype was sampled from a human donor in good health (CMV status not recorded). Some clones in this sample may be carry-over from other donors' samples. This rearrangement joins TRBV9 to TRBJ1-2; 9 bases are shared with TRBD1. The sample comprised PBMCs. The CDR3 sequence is CASSEGQGYGYTF. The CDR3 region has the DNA TGTGCCAGCAGTGAGGGACAGGGCTATGGCTACACCTTC.